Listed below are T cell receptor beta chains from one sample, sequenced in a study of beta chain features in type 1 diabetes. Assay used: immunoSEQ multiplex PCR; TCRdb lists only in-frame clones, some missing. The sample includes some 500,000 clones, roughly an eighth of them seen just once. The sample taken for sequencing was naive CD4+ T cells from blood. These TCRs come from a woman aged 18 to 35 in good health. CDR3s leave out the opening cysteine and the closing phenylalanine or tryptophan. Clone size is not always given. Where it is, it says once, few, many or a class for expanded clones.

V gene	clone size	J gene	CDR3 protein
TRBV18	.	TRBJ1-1	ASSPRLVEVGTEAF
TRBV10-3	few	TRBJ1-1	AISPKMTGGGTEAF
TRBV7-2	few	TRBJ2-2	ASSLAGTSVSGELF
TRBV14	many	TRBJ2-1	ASQQTNSYNEQF
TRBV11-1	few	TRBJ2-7	ASSFRDSSYEQY
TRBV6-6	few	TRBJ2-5	ASSPQFRGEETQY
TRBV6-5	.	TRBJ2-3	ATISTDTQY
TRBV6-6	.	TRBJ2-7	ASSPDSQGYEQY
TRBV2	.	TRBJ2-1	ASSQQQGGYNEQF
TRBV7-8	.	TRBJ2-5	ASSQQGTQY
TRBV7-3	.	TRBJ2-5	ASSPGTGVTETQY
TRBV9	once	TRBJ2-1	ASSPSGDLYNEQF
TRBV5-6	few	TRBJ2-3	ASSPGGYTDTQY
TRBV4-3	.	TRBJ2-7	ASSQGRGGVLREQY
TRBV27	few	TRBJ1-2	ASSFRGNYGYT
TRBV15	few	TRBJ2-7	ATSRYNGGNEQY
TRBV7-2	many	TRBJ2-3	ASSLVSGLANTDTQY
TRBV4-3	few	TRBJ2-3	ASSQGGLAGADTQY
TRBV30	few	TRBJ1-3	AWSRESGNTIY
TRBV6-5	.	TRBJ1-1	ASSYSWGPNTEAF
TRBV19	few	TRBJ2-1	ASSIGGRENNEQF
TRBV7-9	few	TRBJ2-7	ASSGRDRGVGEQY
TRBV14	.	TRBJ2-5	ASSELAGGPFETQY
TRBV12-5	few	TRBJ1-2	ASGSDSGVYGYT
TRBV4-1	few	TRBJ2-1	ASSQFGLAGYNEQF
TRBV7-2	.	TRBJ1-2	ASSLAQGVRNGYT
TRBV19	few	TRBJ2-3	ASSIGLTDTQY
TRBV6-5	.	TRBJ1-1	ASSPRPGMNTEAF
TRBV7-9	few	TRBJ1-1	ASSFAGSTEAF
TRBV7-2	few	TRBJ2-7	ASSFTSRSYEQY
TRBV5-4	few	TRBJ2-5	ASSFGTEKETQY
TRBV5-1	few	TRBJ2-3	ASRGGPGDTQY
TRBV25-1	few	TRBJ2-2	ASSVGQGRTGELF
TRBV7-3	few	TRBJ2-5	ASSHGGKETQY
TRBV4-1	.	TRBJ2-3	ASSHLGTSGTDTQY
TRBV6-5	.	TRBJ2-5	ASSSSGTGEETQY
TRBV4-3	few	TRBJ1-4	ASSTSGRGEKLF
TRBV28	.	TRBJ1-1	ASSLSGNTEAF
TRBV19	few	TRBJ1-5	ASGRDRGSNQPQH
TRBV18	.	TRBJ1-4	ASSPGNEKLF
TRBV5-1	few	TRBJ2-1	ASSLAFGGHEQF
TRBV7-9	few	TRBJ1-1	ASSPFGTGNTEAF
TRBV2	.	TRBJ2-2	ASRDRNTGELF
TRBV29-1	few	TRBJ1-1	SVSVTEAF
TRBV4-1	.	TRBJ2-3	ASSQKDRGRTDTQY
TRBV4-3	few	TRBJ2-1	ASSQGGRREGFREQF
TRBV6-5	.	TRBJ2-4	ASSDSGSLGNIQY
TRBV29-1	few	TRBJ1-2	SVEGNRGVPTSGYT
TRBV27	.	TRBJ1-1	ASSLSSWSTEAF
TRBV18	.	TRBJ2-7	ASSPPGSYEQY
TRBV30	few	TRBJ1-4	AWSAPETGGIHF
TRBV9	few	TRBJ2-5	ASSVDRKETQY
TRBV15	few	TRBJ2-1	ATSRASVAGDNEQF
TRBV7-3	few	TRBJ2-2	ASSSPGSGELF
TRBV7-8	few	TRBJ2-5	ASSLAQSLRETQY
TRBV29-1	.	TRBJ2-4	SVLRPEAKNIQY
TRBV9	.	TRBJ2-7	ASSVRESSYEQY